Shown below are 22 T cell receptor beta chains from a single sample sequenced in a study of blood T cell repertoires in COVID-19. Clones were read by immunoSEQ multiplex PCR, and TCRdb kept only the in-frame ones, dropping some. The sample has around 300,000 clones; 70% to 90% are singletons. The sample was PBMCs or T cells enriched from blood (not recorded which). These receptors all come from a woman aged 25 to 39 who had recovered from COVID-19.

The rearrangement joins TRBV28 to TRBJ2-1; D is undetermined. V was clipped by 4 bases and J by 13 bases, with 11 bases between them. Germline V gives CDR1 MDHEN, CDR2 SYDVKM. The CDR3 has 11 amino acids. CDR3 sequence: CASSSPLSQFF. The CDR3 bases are TGTGCCAGCAGTTCCCCACTGAGCCAGTTCTTC.

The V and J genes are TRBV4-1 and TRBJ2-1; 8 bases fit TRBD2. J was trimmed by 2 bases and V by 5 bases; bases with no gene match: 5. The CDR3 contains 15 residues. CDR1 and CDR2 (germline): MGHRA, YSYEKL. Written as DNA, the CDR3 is TGCGCCAGCAGCTTGGCGGGGGGCCCCTACAATGAGCAGTTCTTC. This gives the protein CASSLAGGPYNEQFF.

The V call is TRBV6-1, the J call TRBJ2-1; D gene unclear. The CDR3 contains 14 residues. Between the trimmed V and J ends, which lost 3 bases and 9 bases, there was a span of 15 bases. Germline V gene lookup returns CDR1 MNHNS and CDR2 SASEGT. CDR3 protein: CASSDGQSIGEQFF. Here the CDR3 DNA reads TGTGCCAGCAGTGATGGGCAGTCGATTGGTGAGCAGTTCTTC.

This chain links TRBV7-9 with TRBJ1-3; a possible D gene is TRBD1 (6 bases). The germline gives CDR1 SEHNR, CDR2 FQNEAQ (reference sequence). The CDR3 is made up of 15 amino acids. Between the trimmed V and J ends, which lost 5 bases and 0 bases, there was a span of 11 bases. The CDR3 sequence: CASSRTGLSGNTIYF. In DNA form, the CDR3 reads TGTGCCAGCAGCAGAACAGGGCTCTCTGGAAACACCATATATTTT.

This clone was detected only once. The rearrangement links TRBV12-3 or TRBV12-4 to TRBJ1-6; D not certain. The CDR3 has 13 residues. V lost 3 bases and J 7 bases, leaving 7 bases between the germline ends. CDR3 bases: TGTGCCAGCAGTTTTGAGGGAAATTCACCCCTCCACTTT. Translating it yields CASSFEGNSPLHF.

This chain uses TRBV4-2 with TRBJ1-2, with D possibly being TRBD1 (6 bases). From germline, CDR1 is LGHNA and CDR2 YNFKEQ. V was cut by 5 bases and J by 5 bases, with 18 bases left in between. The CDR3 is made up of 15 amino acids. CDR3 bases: TGTGCCAGCAGCAGCCGTCAGGGAGGGGGTTATGGCTACACCTTC. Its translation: CASSSRQGGGYGYTF.

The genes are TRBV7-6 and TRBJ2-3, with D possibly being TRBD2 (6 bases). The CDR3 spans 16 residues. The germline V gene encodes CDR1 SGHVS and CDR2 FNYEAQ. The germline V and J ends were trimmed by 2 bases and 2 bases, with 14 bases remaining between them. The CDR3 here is CASSLSFGGPTDTQYF. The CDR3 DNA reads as TGTGCCAGCAGCTTAAGTTTCGGGGGTCCCACAGATACGCAGTATTTT.

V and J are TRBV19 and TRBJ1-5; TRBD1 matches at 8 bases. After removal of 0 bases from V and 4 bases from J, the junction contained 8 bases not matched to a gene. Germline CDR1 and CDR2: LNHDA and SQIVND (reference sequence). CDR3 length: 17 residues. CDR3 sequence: CASSIDVTGEGNQPQHF. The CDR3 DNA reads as TGTGCCAGTAGTATAGATGTGACAGGGGAGGGGAATCAGCCCCAGCATTTT.

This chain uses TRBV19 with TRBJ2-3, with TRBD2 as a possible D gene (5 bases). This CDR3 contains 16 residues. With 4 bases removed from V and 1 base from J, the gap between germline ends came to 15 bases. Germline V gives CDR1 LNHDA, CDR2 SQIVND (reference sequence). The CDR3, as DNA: TGTGCCAGTAGTAGCCCCCGTGTCGGGGGCACAGATACGCAGTATTTT. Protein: CASSSPRVGGTDTQYF.

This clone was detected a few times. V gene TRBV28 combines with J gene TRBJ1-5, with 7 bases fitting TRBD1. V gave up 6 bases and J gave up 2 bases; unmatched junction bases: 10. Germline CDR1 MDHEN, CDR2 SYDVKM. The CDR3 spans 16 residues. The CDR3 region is CASRPGQRRGNQPQHF. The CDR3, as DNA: TGTGCCAGCAGGCCGGGACAGCGGAGGGGCAATCAGCCCCAGCATTTT.

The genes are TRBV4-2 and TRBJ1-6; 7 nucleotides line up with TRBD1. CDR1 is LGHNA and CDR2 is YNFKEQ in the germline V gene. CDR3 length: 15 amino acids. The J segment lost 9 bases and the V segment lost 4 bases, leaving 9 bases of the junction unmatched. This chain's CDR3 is CASSRREGASSPLHF. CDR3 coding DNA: TGTGCCAGCAGCCGCCGTGAGGGGGCTAGTTCACCCCTCCACTTT.

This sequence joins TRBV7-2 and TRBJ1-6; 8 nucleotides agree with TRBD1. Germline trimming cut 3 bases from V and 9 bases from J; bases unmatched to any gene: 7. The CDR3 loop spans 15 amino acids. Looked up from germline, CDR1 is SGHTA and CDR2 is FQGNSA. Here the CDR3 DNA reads TGTGCCAGCAGCTTTACTCAGGGGGCGAGTTCACCCCTCCACTTT. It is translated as CASSFTQGASSPLHF. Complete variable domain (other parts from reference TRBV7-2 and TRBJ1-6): GAGVSQSPSNKVTEKGKDVELRCDPISGHTALYWYRQSLGQGLEFLIYFQGNSAPDKSGLPSDRFSAERTGGSVSTLTIQRTQQEDSAVYLCASSFTQGASSPLHFGNGTRLTVT.

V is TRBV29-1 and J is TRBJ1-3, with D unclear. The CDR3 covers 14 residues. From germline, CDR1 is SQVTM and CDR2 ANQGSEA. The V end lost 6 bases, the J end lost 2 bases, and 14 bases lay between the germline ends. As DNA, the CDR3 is TGCAGCGTACATCTGGAGGTTGCTGGAAACACCATATATTTT. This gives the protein CSVHLEVAGNTIYF.

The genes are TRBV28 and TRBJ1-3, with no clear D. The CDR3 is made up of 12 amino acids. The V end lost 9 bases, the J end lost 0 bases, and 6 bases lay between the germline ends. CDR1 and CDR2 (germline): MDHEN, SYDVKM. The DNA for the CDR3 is TGTGCCAGTCTGAGCTCTGGAAACACCATATATTTT. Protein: CASLSSGNTIYF.

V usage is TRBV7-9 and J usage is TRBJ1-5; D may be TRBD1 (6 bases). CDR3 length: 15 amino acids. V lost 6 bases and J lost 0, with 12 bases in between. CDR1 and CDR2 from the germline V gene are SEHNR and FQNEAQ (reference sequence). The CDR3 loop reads CASSSGTLSNQPQHF. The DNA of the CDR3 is TGTGCCAGCAGTTCCGGGACACTTAGCAATCAGCCCCAGCATTTT.

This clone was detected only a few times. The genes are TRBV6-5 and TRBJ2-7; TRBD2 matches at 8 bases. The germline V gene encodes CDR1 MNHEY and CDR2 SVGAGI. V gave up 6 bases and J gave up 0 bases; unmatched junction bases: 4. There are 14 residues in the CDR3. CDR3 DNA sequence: TGTGCCAGCAGGTCAAGCGGGAGCTCCTACGAGCAGTACTTC. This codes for CASRSSGSSYEQYF.

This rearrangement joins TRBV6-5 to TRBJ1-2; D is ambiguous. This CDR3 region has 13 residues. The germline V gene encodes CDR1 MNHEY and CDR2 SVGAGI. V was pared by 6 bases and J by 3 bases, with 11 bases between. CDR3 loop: CASSAEGYYGYTF. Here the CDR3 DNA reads TGTGCCAGCAGCGCGGAGGGCTACTATGGCTACACCTTC.

The CDR3 sequence: CASSQSQGVGGYTF. The CDR3 bases are TGTGCCAGCAGCCAATCGCAAGGGGTCGGTGGCTACACCTTC. This sequence joins TRBV16 and TRBJ1-2; possible D gene TRBD1, 5 bases. The length of the CDR3 is 14 residues. Germline CDR1 reads KGHSY; CDR2 reads FQNENV. V lost 0 bases, J lost 7 bases, and 12 bases lay in between. Using reference TRBV16 and TRBJ1-2 for the parts outside the CDR3, the full variable domain is GEEVAQTPKHLVRGEGQKAKLYCAPIKGHSYVFWYQQVLKNEFKFLISFQNENVFDETGMPKERFSAKCLPNSPCSLEIQATKLEDSAVYFCASSQSQGVGGYTFGSGTRLTVV.

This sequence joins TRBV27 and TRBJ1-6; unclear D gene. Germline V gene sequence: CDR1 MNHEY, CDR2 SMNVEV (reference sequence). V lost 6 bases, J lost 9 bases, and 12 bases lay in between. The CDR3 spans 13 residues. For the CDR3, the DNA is TGTGCCAGCAGATCCCAAGCCGTTTCACCCCTCCACTTT. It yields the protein CASRSQAVSPLHF.

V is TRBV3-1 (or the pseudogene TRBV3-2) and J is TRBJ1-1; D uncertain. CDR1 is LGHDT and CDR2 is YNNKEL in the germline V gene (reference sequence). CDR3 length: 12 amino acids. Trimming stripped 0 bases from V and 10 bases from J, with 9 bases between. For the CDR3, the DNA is TGTGCCAGCAGCCAAGATTCGCGTCCAGCTTTCTTT. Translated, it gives CASSQDSRPAFF.

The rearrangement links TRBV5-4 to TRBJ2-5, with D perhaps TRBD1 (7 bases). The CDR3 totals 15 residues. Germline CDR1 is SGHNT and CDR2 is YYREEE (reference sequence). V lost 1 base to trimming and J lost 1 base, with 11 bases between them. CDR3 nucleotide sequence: TGTGCCAGCAGCTTGTCAGGGGGGCTCCAAGAGACCCAGTACTTC. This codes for CASSLSGGLQETQYF.

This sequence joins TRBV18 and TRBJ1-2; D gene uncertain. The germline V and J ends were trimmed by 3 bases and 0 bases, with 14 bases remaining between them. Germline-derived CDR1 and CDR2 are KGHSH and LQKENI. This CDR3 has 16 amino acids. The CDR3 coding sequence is TGTGCCAGCTCACCTTCCGGCAGGCGCGCTAACTATGGCTACACCTTC. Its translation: CASSPSGRRANYGYTF. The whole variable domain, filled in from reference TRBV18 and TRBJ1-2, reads NAGVMQNPRHLVRRRGQEARLRCSPMKGHSHVYWYRQLPEEGLKFMVYLQKENIIDESGMPKERFSAEFPKEGPSILRIQQVVRGDSAAYFCASSPSGRRANYGYTFGSGTRLTVV.